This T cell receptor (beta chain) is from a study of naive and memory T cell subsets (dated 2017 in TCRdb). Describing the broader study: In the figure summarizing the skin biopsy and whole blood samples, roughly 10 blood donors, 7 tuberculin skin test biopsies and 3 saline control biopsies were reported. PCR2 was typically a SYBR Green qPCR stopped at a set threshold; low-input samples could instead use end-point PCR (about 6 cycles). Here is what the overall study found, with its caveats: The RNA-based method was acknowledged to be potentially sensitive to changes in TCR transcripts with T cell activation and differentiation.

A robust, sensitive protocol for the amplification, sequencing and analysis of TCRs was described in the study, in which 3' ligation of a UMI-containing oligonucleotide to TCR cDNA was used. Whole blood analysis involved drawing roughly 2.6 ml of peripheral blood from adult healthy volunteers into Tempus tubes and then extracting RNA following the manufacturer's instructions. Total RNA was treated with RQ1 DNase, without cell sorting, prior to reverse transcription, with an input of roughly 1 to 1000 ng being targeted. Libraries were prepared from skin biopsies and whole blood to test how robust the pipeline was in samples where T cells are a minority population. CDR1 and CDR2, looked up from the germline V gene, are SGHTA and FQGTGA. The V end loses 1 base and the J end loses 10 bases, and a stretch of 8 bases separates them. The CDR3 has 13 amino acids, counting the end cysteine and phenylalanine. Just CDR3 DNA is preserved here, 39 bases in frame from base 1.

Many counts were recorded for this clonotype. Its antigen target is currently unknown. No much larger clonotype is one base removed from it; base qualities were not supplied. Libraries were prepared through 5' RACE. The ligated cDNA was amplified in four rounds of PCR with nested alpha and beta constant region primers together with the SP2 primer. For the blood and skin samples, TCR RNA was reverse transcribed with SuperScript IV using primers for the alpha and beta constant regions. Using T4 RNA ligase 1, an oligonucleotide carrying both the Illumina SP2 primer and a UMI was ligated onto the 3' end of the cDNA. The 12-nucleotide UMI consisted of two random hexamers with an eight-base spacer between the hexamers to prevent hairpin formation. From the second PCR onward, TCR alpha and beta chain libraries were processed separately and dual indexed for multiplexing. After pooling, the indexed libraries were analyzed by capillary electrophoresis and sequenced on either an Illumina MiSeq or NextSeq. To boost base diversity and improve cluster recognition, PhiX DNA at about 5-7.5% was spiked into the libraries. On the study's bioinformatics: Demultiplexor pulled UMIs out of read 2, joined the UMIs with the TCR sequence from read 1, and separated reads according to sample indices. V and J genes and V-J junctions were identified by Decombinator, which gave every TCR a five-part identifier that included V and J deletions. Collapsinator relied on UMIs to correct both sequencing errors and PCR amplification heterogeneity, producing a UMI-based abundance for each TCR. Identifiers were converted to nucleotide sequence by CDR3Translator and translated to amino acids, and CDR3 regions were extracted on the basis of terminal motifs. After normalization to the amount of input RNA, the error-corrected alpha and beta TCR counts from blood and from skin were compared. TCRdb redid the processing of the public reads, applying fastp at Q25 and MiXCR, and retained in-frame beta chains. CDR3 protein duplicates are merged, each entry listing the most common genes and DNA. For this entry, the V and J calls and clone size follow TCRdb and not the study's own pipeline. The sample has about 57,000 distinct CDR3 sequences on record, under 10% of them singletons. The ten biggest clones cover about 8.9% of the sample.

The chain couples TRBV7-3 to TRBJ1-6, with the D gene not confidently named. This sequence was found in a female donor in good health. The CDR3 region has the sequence CASSLIAESPLHF. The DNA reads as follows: TGTGCCAGCAGCTTAATAGCCGAGTCACCCCTCCACTTT.